This T cell receptor (beta chain) was captured by sequencing in a study of metastatic and nonmetastatic thyroid tumors. The CDR3 spans 16 residues. Germline CDR1 MNHEY, CDR2 SVGAGI. V was cut by 4 bases and J by 5 bases, with 21 bases left in between. From the PCR reads, TCRdb re-called clones with MiXCR. The sample has 20,000 to 30,000 clones, 20% to 25% seen once. Nobody among the patients had been given any treatment before thyroid surgery. On this clone itself: Its antigen is as yet unknown.

General study results and limits: Compared with benign nodules, malignant thyroid tumors were reported to have significantly higher TCR beta diversity in both blood and tumor.

The TCR originated in a male donor with papillary thyroid cancer or a benign thyroid nodule (not recorded which). Some clones in this sample may be carry-over from other donors' samples. Sequenced material: blood. The J gene is TRBJ2-7, the V gene TRBV6-5, with D possibly being TRBD2 (5 bases). This chain's CDR3 is CASSSTPGTEVHEQYF. CDR3 sequence (DNA): TGTGCCAGCAGTTCAACTCCCGGTACGGAGGTTCACGAGCAGTACTTC.